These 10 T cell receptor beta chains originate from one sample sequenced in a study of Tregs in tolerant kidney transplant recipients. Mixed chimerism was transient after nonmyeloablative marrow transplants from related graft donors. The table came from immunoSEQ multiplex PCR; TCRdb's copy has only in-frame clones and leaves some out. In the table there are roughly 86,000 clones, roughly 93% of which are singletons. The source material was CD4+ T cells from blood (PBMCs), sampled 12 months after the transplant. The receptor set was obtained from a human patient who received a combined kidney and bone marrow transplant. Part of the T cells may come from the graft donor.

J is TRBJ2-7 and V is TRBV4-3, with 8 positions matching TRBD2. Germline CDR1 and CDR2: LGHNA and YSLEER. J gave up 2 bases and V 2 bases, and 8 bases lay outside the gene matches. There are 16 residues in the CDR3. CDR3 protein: CASSQFPGGLPYEQYF. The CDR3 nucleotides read TGCGCCAGCAGCCAATTCCCGGGGGGGCTGCCCTACGAGCAGTACTTC.

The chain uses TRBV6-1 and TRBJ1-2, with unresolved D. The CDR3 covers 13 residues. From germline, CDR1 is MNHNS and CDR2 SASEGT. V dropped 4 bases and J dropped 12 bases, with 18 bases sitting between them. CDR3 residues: CASSVVVSHGDTF. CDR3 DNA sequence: TGTGCCAGCAGTGTCGTGGTAAGCCATGGAGACACCTTC.

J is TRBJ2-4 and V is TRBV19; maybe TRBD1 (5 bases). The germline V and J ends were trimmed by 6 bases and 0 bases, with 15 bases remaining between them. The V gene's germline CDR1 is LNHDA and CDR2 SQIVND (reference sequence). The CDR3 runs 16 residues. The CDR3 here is CASRPWGRGAKNIQYF. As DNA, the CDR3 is TGTGCCAGTAGGCCCTGGGGTAGGGGAGCCAAAAACATTCAGTACTTC.

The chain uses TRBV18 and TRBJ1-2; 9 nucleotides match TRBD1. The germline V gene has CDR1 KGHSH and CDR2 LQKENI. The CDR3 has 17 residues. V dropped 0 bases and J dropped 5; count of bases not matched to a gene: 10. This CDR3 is CASSPPTSGTGNYGYTF. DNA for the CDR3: TGTGCCAGCTCACCACCCACTTCCGGGACAGGGAATTATGGCTACACCTTC.

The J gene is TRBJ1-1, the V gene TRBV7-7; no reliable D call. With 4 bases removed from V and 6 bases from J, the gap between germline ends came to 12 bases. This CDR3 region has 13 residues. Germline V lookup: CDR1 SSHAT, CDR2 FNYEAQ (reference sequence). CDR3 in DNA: TGTGCCAGCAGCTCCGACTCATTTGCTGAAGCTTTCTTT. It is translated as CASSSDSFAEAFF.

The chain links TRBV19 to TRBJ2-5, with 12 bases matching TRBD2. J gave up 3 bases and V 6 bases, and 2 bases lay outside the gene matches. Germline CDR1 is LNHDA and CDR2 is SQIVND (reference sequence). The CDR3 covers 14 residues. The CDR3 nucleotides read TGTGCCAGTAGACCTAGCGGGAGGGAAGAGACCCAGTACTTC. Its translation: CASRPSGREETQYF.

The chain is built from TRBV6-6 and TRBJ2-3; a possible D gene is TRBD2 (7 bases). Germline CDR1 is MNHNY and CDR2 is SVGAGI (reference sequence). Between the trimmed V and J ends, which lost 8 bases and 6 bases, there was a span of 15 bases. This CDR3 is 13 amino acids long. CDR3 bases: TGTGCCAGCCACTGGGGGGGCCGGGATACGCAGTATTTT. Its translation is CASHWGGRDTQYF.

In nucleotides, the CDR3 is TGTGCCAGCAGTGAAAGAGGGTTCCATGGCTACACCTTC. This sequence encodes CASSERGFHGYTF. The V call is TRBV25-1, the J call TRBJ1-2; D gene uncertain. Germline V lookup: CDR1 MGHDK, CDR2 SYGVNS. V lost 2 bases, J lost 6 bases, and 10 bases lay in between. The CDR3 extends over 13 amino acids.

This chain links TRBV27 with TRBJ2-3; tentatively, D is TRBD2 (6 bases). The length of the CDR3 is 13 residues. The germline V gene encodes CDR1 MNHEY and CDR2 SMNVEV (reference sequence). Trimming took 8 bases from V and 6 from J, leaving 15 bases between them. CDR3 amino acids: CASGGRADDTQYF. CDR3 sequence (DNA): TGTGCCAGCGGAGGGCGTGCTGACGATACGCAGTATTTT.

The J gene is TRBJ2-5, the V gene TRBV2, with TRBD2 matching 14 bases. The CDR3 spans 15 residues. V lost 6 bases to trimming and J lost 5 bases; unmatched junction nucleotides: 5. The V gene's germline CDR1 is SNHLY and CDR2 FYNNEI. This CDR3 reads CASRRLAGGPETQYF. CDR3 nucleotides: TGTGCCAGCAGAAGACTAGCGGGGGGGCCGGAGACCCAGTACTTC.